Listed below are T cell receptor beta chains from one sample, sequenced in a study of blood T cell repertoires in COVID-19. Assay used: immunoSEQ multiplex PCR; TCRdb lists only in-frame clones, some missing. The data contain hundreds of thousands of clones, 70% to 90% of them seen just once; the ten biggest clones take up approximately 1.4%. The material sequenced was peripheral blood. The receptors shown here come from a woman aged 25-40 years with active or convalescent COVID-19. The CDR3 runs from the conserved cysteine through the conserved F or W. A D gene is named only where the DNA matches it firmly. The size entry is marked missing in some rows and otherwise reads once, few, many or a size class.

size	D	J	V	length	CDR3	DNA
once	.	TRBJ1-1	TRBV18	17	CASSPRKEPTSNTEAFF	TGTGCCAGCTCACCACGTAAAGAACCTACGTCGAACACTGAAGCTTTCTTT
.	.	TRBJ2-3	TRBV5-4	16	CASSPGQKYETDTQYF	TGTGCCAGCAGCCCGGGACAAAAGTATGAGACAGATACGCAGTATTTT
.	TRBD2	TRBJ2-7	TRBV2	15	CASRVGTSVSYEQYF	TGTGCCAGCAGAGTGGGGACTAGCGTTTCCTACGAGCAGTACTTC
.	TRBD1	TRBJ1-4	TRBV27	19	CASSALPLSGQPKKEKLFF	TGTGCCAGCAGCGCCCTTCCTCTCTCGGGACAGCCCAAGAAGGAAAAACTGTTTTTT
.	TRBD1	TRBJ2-1	TRBV19	15	CASLRTGGRSEEQFF	TGTGCCAGTCTGAGAACAGGGGGCCGATCGGAGGAGCAGTTCTTC
.	.	TRBJ2-7	TRBV27	13	CASSPGGMYEQYF	TGTGCCAGCTCCCCCGGGGGTATGTACGAGCAGTACTTC
.	.	TRBJ2-7	TRBV11-2	12	CASSQLPYEQYF	TGTGCCAGCAGCCAACTACCGTACGAGCAGTACTTC
.	TRBD1	TRBJ1-2	TRBV19	13	CASSITGVGGYTF	TGTGCCAGTAGTATTACAGGGGTGGGTGGCTACACCTTC
.	.	TRBJ1-2	TRBV6-5	13	CASRGGSTGGYTF	TGTGCCAGCAGAGGGGGATCAACAGGTGGCTACACCTTC
.	.	TRBJ2-2	TRBV19	14	CAAPHPRNTGELFF	TGTGCTGCCCCACATCCCCGGAACACCGGGGAGCTGTTTTTT
.	.	TRBJ2-5	TRBV11-1	15	CASSASVRLQETQYF	TGTGCCAGCAGCGCGTCAGTGAGGCTACAAGAGACCCAGTACTTC
once	TRBD1	TRBJ2-7	TRBV11-2	15	CASSLAFRGYYEQYF	TGTGCCAGCAGCTTAGCGTTCAGGGGGTACTACGAGCAGTACTTC
.	TRBD2	TRBJ2-3	TRBV5-4	13	CCGSGVPADTQYF	TGTTGTGGTAGCGGGGTACCCGCGGATACGCAGTATTTT
.	.	TRBJ1-1	TRBV27	13	CASSSLLNTEAFF	TGTGCCAGCAGTTCCCTGTTGAACACTGAAGCTTTCTTT
.	TRBD1	TRBJ1-2	TRBV5-6	13	CASSPTGVYGYTF	TGTGCCAGCAGCCCGACAGGGGTCTATGGCTACACCTTC
.	TRBD2	TRBJ2-7	TRBV10-3	17	CAISEQVSLAGSYEQYF	TGTGCCATCAGTGAGCAGGTCTCGCTAGCGGGTTCCTACGAGCAGTACTTC
.	.	TRBJ2-2	TRBV11-3	15	CASSLAGMYTGELFF	TGTGCCAGCAGCTTGGCAGGGATGTACACCGGGGAGCTGTTTTTT
.	.	TRBJ2-3	TRBV15	16	CATSREFQGNTDTQYF	TGTGCCACCAGCAGAGAATTCCAGGGAAACACAGATACGCAGTATTTT
once	TRBD2	TRBJ2-7	TRBV5-6	15	CASSSRLAGAYEQYF	TGTGCCAGCAGCTCTCGACTAGCGGGAGCCTACGAGCAGTACTTC
.	TRBD2	TRBJ2-7	TRBV27	17	CASSLRIGGGIAYEQYF	TGTGCCAGCAGTTTAAGGATCGGCGGGGGAATTGCCTACGAGCAGTACTTC
.	TRBD1	TRBJ1-1	TRBV2	15	CASSDRTGGNTEAFF	TGTGCCAGCAGTGACCGGACAGGAGGGAACACTGAAGCTTTCTTT
.	.	TRBJ1-2	TRBV4-1	15	CASSQRGGEDYGYTF	TGCGCCAGCAGCCAACGAGGGGGGGAGGACTATGGCTACACCTTC
.	.	TRBJ1-6	TRBV10-2	14	CASTESGRDSPLHF	TGCGCCAGCACCGAGTCCGGGCGGGATTCACCCCTCCACTTT
many	TRBD1	TRBJ1-5	TRBV4-1	16	CASSHITGTGLQPQHF	TGCGCCAGCAGCCATATTACCGGGACAGGGCTTCAGCCCCAGCATTTT
few	.	TRBJ1-5	TRBV5-6	14	CASSSSRVNQPQHF	TGTGCCAGCAGCTCCTCCAGGGTCAATCAGCCCCAGCATTTT